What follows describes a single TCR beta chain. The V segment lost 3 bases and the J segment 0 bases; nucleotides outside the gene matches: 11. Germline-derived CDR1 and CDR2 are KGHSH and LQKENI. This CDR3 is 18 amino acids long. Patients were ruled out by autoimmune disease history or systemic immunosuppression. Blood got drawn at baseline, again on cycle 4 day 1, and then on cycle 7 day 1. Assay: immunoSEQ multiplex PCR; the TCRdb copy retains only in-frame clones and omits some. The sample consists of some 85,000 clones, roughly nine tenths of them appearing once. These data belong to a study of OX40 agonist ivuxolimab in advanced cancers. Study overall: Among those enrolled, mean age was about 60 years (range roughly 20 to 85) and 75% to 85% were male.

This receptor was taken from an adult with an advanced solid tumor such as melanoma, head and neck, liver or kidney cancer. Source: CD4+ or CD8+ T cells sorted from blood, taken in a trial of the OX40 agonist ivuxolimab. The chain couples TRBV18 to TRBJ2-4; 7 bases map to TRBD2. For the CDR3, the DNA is TGTGCCAGCTCACCGGACGGTTGGCTAGCGGCAGCCAAAAACATTCAGTACTTC. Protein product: CASSPDGWLAAAKNIQYF.